This T cell receptor beta chain was identified in a study of cytomegalovirus exposure and HLA in healthy donors. Points from the study as a whole: In a later analysis, TCR beta V- and J-gene trimming was associated with a missense DCLRE1C variant.

The germline V gene encodes CDR1 SNHLY and CDR2 FYNNEI. The V gene lost 6 bases and the J gene lost 11 bases, with 16 bases spanning the gap. The CDR3 runs to 12 residues. PCR employed 60 Vbeta and 13 Jbeta primers. In the original workflow: A later analysis tallied about 80 million unique TCR beta chains, roughly 11 million of them shared. TCRdb keeps only in-frame clones here, not all; method: immunoSEQ multiplex PCR. The V and J calls and clone size were taken over from that table, and D and trimming were inferred from the DNA. The table lists 95,000 to 150,000 clones, 70% to 85% of them singletons. Concerning this clone: Its antigen is unknown.

The TCR originated in a woman aged 40 to 50 in good health and CMV-seropositive. V usage is TRBV2 and J usage is TRBJ2-5, with a possible D match to TRBD2 (5 bases). Material for sequencing was PBMCs. The CDR3 bases are TGTGCCAGCAGAAAAGACGGACTTCATCAGTACTTC. Translated, it gives CASRKDGLHQYF.